A selection of T cell receptor beta chains follows, all from one sample in a study of shared clonotypes between healthy human individuals. Generated by immunoSEQ multiplex PCR, the TCRdb table keeps only in-frame clones and is missing some. The sample comprises some 1,100,000 clones, approximately 78% of which are singletons, and under 0.65% rests with the top ten. Specimen: memory CD4+ T cells from PBMCs. Receptors originate from a man younger than 30 in good health. Some clones in this sample may be carry-over from other donors' samples. The CDR3 runs from the conserved cysteine through the conserved F or W. Each record gives: V gene, J gene, D gene, clone size, CDR3 protein, CDR3 DNA. A D gene is named only where the DNA matches it firmly. Some rows mark clone size as missing; the rest say once, few, many or name a class of expanded clone.

TRBV10-3	TRBJ1-4	.	few	CAISDLLVQSNEKLFF	TGTGCCATCAGTGATCTCCTTGTCCAGAGTAATGAAAAACTGTTTTTT
TRBV30	TRBJ2-5	.	few	CAWRVVGRETQYF	TGTGCCTGGAGAGTGGTAGGGCGGGAGACCCAGTACTTC
TRBV6-1	TRBJ1-2	.	.	CASTSGWQGNYGYTF	TGTGCCAGCACCTCCGGTTGGCAGGGGAACTATGGCTACACCTTC
TRBV2	TRBJ2-3	TRBD2	.	CAGGTSPDTQYF	TGTGCCGGGGGGACTAGCCCAGATACGCAGTATTTT
TRBV28	TRBJ1-1	.	few	CASSLRQHTEAFF	TGTGCCAGCAGTTTAAGACAGCACACTGAAGCTTTCTTT
TRBV11-2	TRBJ1-3	.	many	CASSLVAGNTIYF	TGTGCCAGCAGCTTAGTAGCTGGAAACACCATATATTTT
TRBV18	TRBJ1-4	.	.	CASSPTGQAREKLFF	TGTGCCAGCTCACCTACAGGGCAGGCGAGGGAAAAACTGTTTTTT
TRBV5-6	TRBJ1-2	.	.	CASSFGRVLGDYGYTF	TGTGCCAGCAGTTTCGGCCGAGTCCTGGGGGACTATGGCTACACCTTC
TRBV7-3	TRBJ1-2	TRBD1	.	CASSPSGQGYDGYTF	TGTGCCAGCAGCCCATCGGGACAGGGTTATGATGGCTACACCTTC
TRBV28	TRBJ2-2	TRBD1	.	CASRKQGVGTGELFF	TGTGCCAGCAGGAAACAGGGGGTAGGCACCGGGGAGCTGTTTTTT
TRBV5-6	TRBJ1-5	.	.	CASSPWGQPQHF	TGTGCCAGCAGCCCGTGGGGGCAGCCCCAGCATTTT
TRBV12-5	TRBJ1-1	.	.	CASGSSGWGEMNTEAFF	TGTGCTAGTGGTTCCTCTGGGTGGGGCGAGATGAACACTGAAGCTTTCTTT
TRBV2	TRBJ2-5	TRBD1	few	CASSDRGQGQETQYF	TGTGCCAGCAGTGATAGGGGGCAGGGACAAGAGACCCAGTACTTC
TRBV14	TRBJ2-5	.	.	CASSQGATNQETQYF	TGTGCCAGCAGCCAAGGGGCTACCAACCAAGAGACCCAGTACTTC
TRBV29-1	TRBJ2-3	.	.	CSVVGTYSTDTQYF	TGCAGCGTTGTCGGGACTTATTCCACAGATACGCAGTATTTT
TRBV19	TRBJ2-3	.	.	CASTLRRGNTDTQYF	TGTGCCAGTACCCTCAGACGGGGAAACACAGATACGCAGTATTTT
TRBV6-5	TRBJ1-5	TRBD1	.	CACGGQEVRQPQHF	TGTGCCTGCGGCGGACAGGAGGTGCGTCAGCCCCAGCATTTT
TRBV28	TRBJ2-2	.	.	CASNRWSTGELFF	TGTGCCAGCAACCGGTGGAGCACCGGGGAGCTGTTTTTT